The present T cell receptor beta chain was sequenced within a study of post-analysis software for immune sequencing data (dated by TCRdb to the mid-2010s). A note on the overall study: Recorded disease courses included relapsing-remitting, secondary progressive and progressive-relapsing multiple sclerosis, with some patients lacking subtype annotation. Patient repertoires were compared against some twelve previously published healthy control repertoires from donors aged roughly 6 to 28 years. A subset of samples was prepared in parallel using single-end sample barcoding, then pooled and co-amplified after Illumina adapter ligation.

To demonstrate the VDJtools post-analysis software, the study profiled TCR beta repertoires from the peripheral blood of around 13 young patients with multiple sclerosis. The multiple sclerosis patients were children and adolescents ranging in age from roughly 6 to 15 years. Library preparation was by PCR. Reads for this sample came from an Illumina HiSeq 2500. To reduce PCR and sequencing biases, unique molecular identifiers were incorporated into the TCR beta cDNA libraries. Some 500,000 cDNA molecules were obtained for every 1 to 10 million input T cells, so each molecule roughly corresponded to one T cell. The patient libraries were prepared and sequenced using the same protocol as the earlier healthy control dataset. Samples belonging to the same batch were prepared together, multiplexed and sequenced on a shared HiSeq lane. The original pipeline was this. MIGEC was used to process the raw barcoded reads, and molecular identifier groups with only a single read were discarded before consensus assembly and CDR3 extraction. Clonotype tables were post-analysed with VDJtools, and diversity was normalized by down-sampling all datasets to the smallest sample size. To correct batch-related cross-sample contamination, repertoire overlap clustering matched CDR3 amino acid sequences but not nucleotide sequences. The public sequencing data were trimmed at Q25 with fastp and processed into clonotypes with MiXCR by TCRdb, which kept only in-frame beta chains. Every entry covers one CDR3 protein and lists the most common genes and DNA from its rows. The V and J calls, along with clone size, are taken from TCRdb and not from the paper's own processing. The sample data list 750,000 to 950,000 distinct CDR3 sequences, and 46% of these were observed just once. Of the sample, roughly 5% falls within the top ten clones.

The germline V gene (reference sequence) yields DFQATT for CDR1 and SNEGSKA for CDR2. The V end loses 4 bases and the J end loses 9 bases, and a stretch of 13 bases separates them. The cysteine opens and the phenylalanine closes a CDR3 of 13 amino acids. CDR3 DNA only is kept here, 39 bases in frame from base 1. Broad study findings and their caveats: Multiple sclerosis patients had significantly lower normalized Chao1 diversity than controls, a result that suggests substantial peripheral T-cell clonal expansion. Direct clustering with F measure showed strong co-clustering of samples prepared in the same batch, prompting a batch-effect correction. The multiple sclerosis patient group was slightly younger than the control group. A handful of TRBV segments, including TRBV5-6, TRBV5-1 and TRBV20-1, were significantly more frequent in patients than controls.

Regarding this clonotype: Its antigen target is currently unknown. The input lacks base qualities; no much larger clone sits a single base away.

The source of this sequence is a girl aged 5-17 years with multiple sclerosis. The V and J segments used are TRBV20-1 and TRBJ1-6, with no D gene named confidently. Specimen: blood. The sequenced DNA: TGCAGTGCTAAGGCGGAGGGTCGTTCACCCCTCCACTTT. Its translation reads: CSAKAEGRSPLHF.